What follows are 13 T cell receptor beta chains derived from one specimen sequenced in a study of blood T cell repertoires in COVID-19. Data came from immunoSEQ multiplex PCR; TCRdb stores just in-frame clones and leaves some out. The table shows under 45,000 clones, with roughly 80% occurring only once. The specimen sequenced was peripheral blood. The source of these receptors is a man older than 75 with acute or convalescent COVID-19.

This sequence joins TRBV7-9 and TRBJ2-1, with 9 positions matching TRBD1. The CDR3 has 15 amino acids. Trimming cost V 5 bases and J 9 bases; bases outside gene matches: 11. Germline V CDR1 and CDR2: SEHNR, FQNEAQ (reference sequence). The CDR3 is CASSVTGTGWGEQFF. The CDR3 nucleotides read TGTGCCAGCAGCGTTACCGGGACAGGGTGGGGTGAGCAGTTCTTC.

The chain recombines TRBV19 with TRBJ2-1; D is ambiguous. The V gene's germline CDR1 is LNHDA and CDR2 SQIVND (reference sequence). V gave up 1 base and J gave up 1 base, with 8 bases separating them. This CDR3 contains 15 residues. CDR3 in amino acids: CASSIASRSYNEQFF. The DNA of the CDR3 is TGTGCCAGTAGTATAGCGTCGAGGTCCTACAATGAGCAGTTCTTC.

The chain uses TRBV7-9 and TRBJ1-1, with D unresolved. V was cut by 2 bases and J by 4 bases, with 2 bases left in between. Germline V CDR1 and CDR2: SEHNR, FQNEAQ (reference sequence). This CDR3 has 11 residues. In DNA, the CDR3 is TGTGCCAGCAGCTTACTCACTGAAGCTTTCTTT. This codes for CASSLLTEAFF.

The chain joins TRBV2 to TRBJ2-7; 10 bases match TRBD2. In germline, CDR1 is SNHLY, CDR2 FYNNEI. V lost 5 bases, J lost 3 bases, and 4 bases stayed unmatched. The CDR3 loop spans 14 amino acids. The CDR3 coding sequence is TGTGCCAGCAGTTGGACTAGCGGAGTCTACGAGCAGTACTTC. Protein: CASSWTSGVYEQYF.

The chain couples TRBV5-5 to TRBJ1-1; 8 nucleotides line up with TRBD1. The CDR3 runs 14 residues. V dropped 3 bases and J dropped 1; count of bases not matched to a gene: 2. The V gene's germline CDR1 is SGHKS and CDR2 YYEKEE (reference sequence). CDR3 in DNA: TGTGCCAGCAGCTACGGACAGGGGAACACTGAAGCTTTCTTT. Protein sequence: CASSYGQGNTEAFF. The variable domain in full, completed from reference TRBV5-5 and TRBJ1-1, reads DAGVTQSPTHLIKTRGQQVTLRCSPISGHKSVSWYQQVLGQGPQFIFQYYEKEERGRGNFPDRFSARQFPNYSSELNVNALLLGDSALYLCASSYGQGNTEAFFGQGTRLTVV.

The chain combines TRBV7-8 with TRBJ2-7, with TRBD2 matching over 14 bases. Per germline, CDR1 SGHVS and CDR2 FQNEAQ. J lost 2 bases, V lost 5 bases, and 5 bases had no gene match. CDR3 length: 16 residues. CDR3 nucleotide sequence: TGTGCCAGCAGCCCGGGACTAGCGGGAGTCCCCTACGAGCAGTACTTC. This encodes CASSPGLAGVPYEQYF.

The rearrangement links TRBV6-5 to TRBJ1-2; 8 bases line up with TRBD1. Germline trimming cut 6 bases from V and 8 bases from J; bases unmatched to any gene: 5. In germline, CDR1 is MNHEY, CDR2 SVGAGI. The CDR3 loop spans 12 amino acids. CDR3 DNA: TGTGCCAGCAGGCAGGGGGCAGGAGGCTACACCTTC. Protein sequence: CASRQGAGGYTF.

The rearrangement uses TRBV10-3 and TRBJ1-4; D not certain. The V end lost 3 bases, the J end lost 7 bases, and 12 bases lay between the germline ends. CDR3 length equals 14 residues. Looked up from germline, CDR1 is ENHRY and CDR2 is SYGVKD. This CDR3 reads CAISEVPEGEKLFF. DNA for the CDR3: TGTGCCATCAGTGAAGTCCCGGAGGGTGAAAAACTGTTTTTT.

This rearrangement joins TRBV5-6 to TRBJ2-5; 10 nucleotides align to TRBD1. V shed 4 bases, J shed 2 bases, and the junction held 8 bases outside the gene matches. CDR1 and CDR2 from the germline V gene are SGHDT and YYEEEE. The CDR3 contains 16 residues. The CDR3 sequence is CASSHPLDRGQETQYF. The CDR3 DNA sequence: TGTGCCAGCAGCCATCCTCTGGACAGGGGGCAAGAGACCCAGTACTTC.

The chain uses TRBV6-2 or TRBV6-3 and TRBJ1-1, with a tentative D call TRBD1 (6 bases). The CDR3 loop spans 15 amino acids. Looked up from germline, CDR1 is MNHEY and CDR2 is SVGEGT. The V end was cut by 2 bases, the J end by 1 base, with 11 bases between. Here the CDR3 DNA reads TGTGCCAGCAGTTACGGGGGCACGCCGAACACTGAAGCTTTCTTT. This translates into CASSYGGTPNTEAFF.

The chain has TRBV19 and TRBJ1-5; D is possibly TRBD1 (6 bases). Between the trimmed V and J ends, which lost 5 bases and 0 bases, there was a span of 11 bases. Looked up from germline, CDR1 is LNHDA and CDR2 is SQIVND (reference sequence). CDR3 length equals 15 residues. The CDR3 loop reads CASSETGYSNQPQHF. The CDR3 DNA follows: TGTGCCAGTAGTGAGACAGGCTATAGCAATCAGCCCCAGCATTTT.

This clone has a handful of counts. The CDR3 sequence is CASSSSGGAVEQFF. The CDR3 DNA reads TGTGCCAGCAGTTCTAGCGGGGGGGCGGTAGAGCAGTTCTTC. V gene TRBV27 combines with J gene TRBJ2-1; 12 nucleotides match TRBD2. The V and J ends lost 4 bases and 10 bases, in that order; junction bases with no gene match: 5. The germline V gene has CDR1 MNHEY and CDR2 SMNVEV (reference sequence). The CDR3 length is 14 residues.

The chain carries TRBV10-3 and TRBJ2-1; TRBD2 matches at 10 bases. Germline V gene sequence: CDR1 ENHRY, CDR2 SYGVKD. V lost 0 bases, J lost 6 bases, and 5 bases stayed unmatched. The CDR3 extends over 16 amino acids. CDR3 loop: CAISESPSGRANEQFF. CDR3 DNA sequence: TGTGCCATCAGTGAGTCCCCCAGCGGGAGGGCCAATGAGCAGTTCTTC.